Listed here is a single T cell receptor (beta chain). The table lists this clonotype with many counts. Its antigen is currently not known. There are no base qualities to consult, and no much larger clone falls within one base. TCR beta CDR3 regions were amplified from RNA transcripts for repertoire sequencing. The first round of RT-PCR was done with HTBI primers and the Qiagen OneStep RT-PCR kit, and was followed by a second round of multiplex PCR, then size selection and purification. Libraries were sequenced paired-end with 100 bp reads on an Illumina HiSeq2000. In the paper's pipeline: SOAPnuke was used to process the reads, throwing out any read that had adapters, had uncalled bases, had a mean Phred below 15, or lacked an exact constant-primer or identifier match. COPE v1.2.5 was used to merge high-quality paired reads. Each unique nucleotide sequence was treated as a clonotype, and MiTCR v1.1 was used to align the clonotypes to the IMGT TRB V, D and J references. The analysis was limited to V-J combinations with a frequency above 0.0001, which together covered approximately 99% of the repertoires. For each V-J combination, a TCR clonal expansion and chaos score was defined as the ratio of F50 clonal expansion to chaos observed in the TCRdist matrix. Welch's t-statistics and random forest were used to narrow the features down to approximately 13 V-J combinations, which were then fed into a naive Bayes classifier. Thyroid-blood repertoire similarity was quantified with the Morisita-Horn index. TCRdb reworked the public reads: Q25 trimming with fastp, MiXCR clone assembly, productive beta chains retained. Each entry merges the rows of one CDR3 protein and shows their most common DNA and genes. These V and J calls derive from TCRdb rather than the authors' analysis. This sample gives 600,000 to 700,000 distinct CDR3 sequences in total; roughly two fifths of them show up just once. The ten largest clones capture more than 2.5% of the sample.

These data belong to a study of Graves' ophthalmopathy and Graves' hyperthyroidism (dated by TCRdb to 2016 to 2018). Some background on the complete study: Peripheral blood was collected at initial diagnosis, before any treatment. In roughly 6 hyperthyroidism patients, T-cell repertoires of thyroid tissue and blood were compared. TCR beta repertoire signatures were used to distinguish Graves' ophthalmopathy from Graves' hyperthyroidism and to predict progression to ophthalmopathy. A discovery set of about 99 patients (roughly 41 ophthalmopathy, approximately 58 stable hyperthyroidism) was enrolled to explore V-J signatures distinguishing ophthalmopathy from hyperthyroidism. Once sampling was done, hyperthyroidism patients were given methimazole at a starting dose of 30 mg daily, while ophthalmopathy patients were given high-dose intravenous methylprednisolone. For independent validation, a separate cohort was made up of around 18 hyperthyroidism patients plus 17 patients who later progressed from hyperthyroidism to ophthalmopathy. In total, 135 blood samples were TCR-sequenced: 40 to 45 ophthalmopathy, some 72 hyperthyroidism and some 17 hyperthyroidism-to-ophthalmopathy patients. Summary of the overall study and its limitations: In validation, the model predicted ophthalmopathy progression with about 70% sensitivity and roughly 72% specificity; roughly 12 predicted patients were CT-confirmed with GO in a median of approximately 6.2 months. Ophthalmopathy was separated from stable hyperthyroidism by the 13-signature model with around 88% sensitivity and 81% to 84% specificity in cross-validation and with 80%/75% in the test set. Sample size was not statistically predetermined, and group allocation was not concealed from the investigators. Most of the expanded thyroid clonotypes with a frequency above 0.001 were also detected in blood, and it was suggested that the thyroid immune response may be reflected by blood repertoires.

The ophthalmopathy patients had moderately to severely active disease, with a Clinical Activity Score of 3 or higher, a NOSPECS grade of 4 or higher, and a disease duration of less than 3 months. Patients were excluded if they had other autoimmune diseases, uncontrolled infections, pregnancy or lactation. Diagnosis was based on clinical symptoms, serum thyroxine, TRAb, thyroid ultrasound and orbital computed tomography. Using Ficoll-Paque density gradient centrifugation, PBMCs were isolated from about 9.4 ml of fresh peripheral blood. Total RNA was extracted using Trizol reagent, and RNA quality was checked on an Agilent 2100 Bioanalyzer. The CDR3 covers 17 residues, taking in both the cysteine and the phenylalanine. Just CDR3 DNA is preserved here, 51 bases in frame from base 1. The junction shows trimming of 2 bases on V and 4 bases on J, and the gene matches do not reach 8 bases of it. CDR1 and CDR2 (LNHNV, YYDKDF) derive from the germline V gene (reference sequence).

The rearranged chain carries TRBV15 and TRBJ2-2; 9 bases in the middle match TRBD1. The receptor was derived from an adult man with Graves' ophthalmopathy. The sequencing input was peripheral blood. The sequenced DNA is TGTGCCACCAGCAGAAGATCCGGGACAGGGTTCACCGGGGAGCTGTTTTTT. The translation is CATSRRSGTGFTGELFF. The entire variable domain, with the stretches around the CDR3 drawn from the reference TRBV15 and TRBJ2-2 proteins, is DAMVIQNPRYQVTQFGKPVTLSCSQTLNHNVMYWYQQKSSQAPKLLFHYYDKDFNNEADTPDNFQSRRPNTSFCFLDIRSPGLGDTAMYLCATSRRSGTGFTGELFFGEGSRLTVL.